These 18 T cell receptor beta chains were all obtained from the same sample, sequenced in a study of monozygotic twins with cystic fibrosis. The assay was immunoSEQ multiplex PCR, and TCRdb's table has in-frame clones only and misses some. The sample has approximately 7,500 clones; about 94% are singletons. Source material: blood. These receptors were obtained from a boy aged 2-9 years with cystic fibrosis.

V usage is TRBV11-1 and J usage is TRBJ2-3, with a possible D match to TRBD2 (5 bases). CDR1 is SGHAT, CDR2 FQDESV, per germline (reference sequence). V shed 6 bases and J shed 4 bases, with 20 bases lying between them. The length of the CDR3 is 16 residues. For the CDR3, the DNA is TGTGCCAGCAGTCCCTCGGTGAGGGCTCCGGCAGATACGCAGTATTTT. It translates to CASSPSVRAPADTQYF.

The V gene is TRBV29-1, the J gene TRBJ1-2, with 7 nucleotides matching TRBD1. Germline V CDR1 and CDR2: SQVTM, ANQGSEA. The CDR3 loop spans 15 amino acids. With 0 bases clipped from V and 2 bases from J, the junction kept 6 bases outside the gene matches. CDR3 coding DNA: TGCAGCGTTGAAGATCGGACAGGAGTAAACTATGGCTACACCTTC. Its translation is CSVEDRTGVNYGYTF.

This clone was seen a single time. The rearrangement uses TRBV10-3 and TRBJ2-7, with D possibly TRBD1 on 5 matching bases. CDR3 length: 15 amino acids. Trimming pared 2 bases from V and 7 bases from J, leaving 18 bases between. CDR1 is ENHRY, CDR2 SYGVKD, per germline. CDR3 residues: CAISEGWGPFEEQYF. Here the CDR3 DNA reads TGTGCCATCAGTGAGGGTTGGGGCCCCTTCGAAGAGCAGTACTTC.

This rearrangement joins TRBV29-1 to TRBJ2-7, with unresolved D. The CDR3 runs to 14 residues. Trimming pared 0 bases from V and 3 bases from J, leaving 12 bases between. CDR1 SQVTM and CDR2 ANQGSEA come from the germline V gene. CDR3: CSVEDRAAGYEQYF. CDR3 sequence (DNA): TGCAGCGTTGAAGATAGGGCGGCAGGCTACGAGCAGTACTTC.

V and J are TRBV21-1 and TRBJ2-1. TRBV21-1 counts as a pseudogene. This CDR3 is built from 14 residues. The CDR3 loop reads CASINQSSYNEQFF. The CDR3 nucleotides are TGTGCCAGCATCAATCAGAGCTCCTACAATGAGCAGTTCTTC.

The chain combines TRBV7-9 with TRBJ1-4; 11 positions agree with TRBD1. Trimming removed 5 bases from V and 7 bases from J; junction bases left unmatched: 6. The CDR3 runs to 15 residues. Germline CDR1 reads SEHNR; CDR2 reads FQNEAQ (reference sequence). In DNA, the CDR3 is TGTGCCAGCAGCCCCTCCGGGACAGGGGGTGAAAAACTGTTTTTT. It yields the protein CASSPSGTGGEKLFF.

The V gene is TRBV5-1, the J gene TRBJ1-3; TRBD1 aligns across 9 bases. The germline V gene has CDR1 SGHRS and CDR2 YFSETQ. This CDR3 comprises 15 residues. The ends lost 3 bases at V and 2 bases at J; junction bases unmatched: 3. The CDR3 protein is CASSSGQGAGNTIYF. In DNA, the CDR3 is TGCGCCAGCAGCTCGGGACAGGGAGCTGGAAACACCATATATTTT.

CDR3 in DNA: TGTGCCAGCAGCGTAGGACTAGCGGGGGGGCCAGAGACCCAGTACTTC. This gives the protein CASSVGLAGGPETQYF. The chain uses TRBV9 and TRBJ2-5; 14 bases map to TRBD2. J was trimmed by 4 bases and V by 0 bases; bases with no gene match: 2. The CDR3 is 16 amino acids. Germline V gene lookup returns CDR1 SGDLS and CDR2 YYNGEE.

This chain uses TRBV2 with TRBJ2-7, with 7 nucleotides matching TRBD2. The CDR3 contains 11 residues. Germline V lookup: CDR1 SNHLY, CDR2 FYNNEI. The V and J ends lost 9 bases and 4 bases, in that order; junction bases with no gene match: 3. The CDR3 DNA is TGTGCCAGTTGGGGGGGATACGAGCAGTACTTC. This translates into CASWGGYEQYF.

The CDR3 loop is CASSYGREGEQYF. The CDR3 DNA reads TGTGCCAGCAGTTACGGGAGGGAAGGCGAGCAGTACTTC. J is TRBJ2-7 and V is TRBV6-5; TRBD2 matches 7 bases. Germline V gives CDR1 MNHEY, CDR2 SVGAGI. This CDR3 is built from 13 residues. V shed 2 bases, J shed 6 bases, and the junction held 4 bases outside the gene matches.

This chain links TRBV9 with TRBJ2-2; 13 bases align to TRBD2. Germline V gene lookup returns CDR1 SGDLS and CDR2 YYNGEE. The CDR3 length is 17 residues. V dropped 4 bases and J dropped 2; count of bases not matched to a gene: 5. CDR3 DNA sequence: TGTGCCAGCAGCAGGGGACTAGCGGGGATCAACACCGGGGAGCTGTTTTTT. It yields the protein CASSRGLAGINTGELFF. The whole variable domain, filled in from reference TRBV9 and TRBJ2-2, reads DSGVTQTPKHLITATGQRVTLRCSPRSGDLSVYWYQQSLDQGLQFLIQYYNGEERAKGNILERFSAQQFPDLHSELNLSSLELGDSALYFCASSRGLAGINTGELFFGEGSRLTVL.

CDR3 in amino acids: CASSYSLGNTEAFF. The CDR3 DNA follows: TGTGCCAGCAGTTACTCGTTAGGTAACACTGAAGCTTTCTTT. The chain is built from TRBV6-6 and TRBJ1-1; D unresolved. Trimming removed 0 bases from V and 2 bases from J, with 7 bases in between. The germline gives CDR1 MNHNY, CDR2 SVGAGI (reference sequence). This CDR3 region has 14 residues.

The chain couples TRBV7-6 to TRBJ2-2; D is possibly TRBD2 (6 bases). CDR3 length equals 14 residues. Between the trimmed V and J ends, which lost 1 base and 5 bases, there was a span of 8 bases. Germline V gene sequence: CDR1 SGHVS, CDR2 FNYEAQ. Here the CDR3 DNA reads TGTGCCAGCAGCTTAGGCGGGGCGACCGGGGAGCTGTTTTTT. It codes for CASSLGGATGELFF.

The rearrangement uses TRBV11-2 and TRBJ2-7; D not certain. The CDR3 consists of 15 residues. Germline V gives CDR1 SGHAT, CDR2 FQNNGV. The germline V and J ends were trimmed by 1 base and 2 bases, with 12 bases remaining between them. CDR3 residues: CASSLGLADPYEQYF. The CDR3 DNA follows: TGTGCCAGCAGCTTAGGGTTGGCTGACCCCTACGAGCAGTACTTC.

This CDR3 reads CASSLVGEQYF. CDR3 in DNA: TGTGCCAGCAGCTTAGTGGGGGAGCAGTACTTC. The chain has TRBV7-2 and TRBJ2-7; D ambiguous. Germline CDR1 is SGHTA and CDR2 is FQGNSA. The CDR3 loop spans 11 amino acids. Trimming pared 1 base from V and 7 bases from J, leaving 5 bases between.

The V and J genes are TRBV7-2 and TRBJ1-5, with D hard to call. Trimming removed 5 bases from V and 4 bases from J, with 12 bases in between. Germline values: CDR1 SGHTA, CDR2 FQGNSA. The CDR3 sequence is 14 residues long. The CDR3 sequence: CASSPDGLNQPQHF. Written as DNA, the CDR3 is TGTGCCAGCAGCCCAGACGGACTGAATCAGCCCCAGCATTTT.

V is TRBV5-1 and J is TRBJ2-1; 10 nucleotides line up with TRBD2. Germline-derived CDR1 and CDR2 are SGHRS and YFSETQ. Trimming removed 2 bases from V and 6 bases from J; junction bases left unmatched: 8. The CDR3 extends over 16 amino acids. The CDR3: CASSFDPAGGPNEQFF. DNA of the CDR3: TGCGCCAGCAGCTTTGACCCAGCGGGGGGGCCCAATGAGCAGTTCTTC.

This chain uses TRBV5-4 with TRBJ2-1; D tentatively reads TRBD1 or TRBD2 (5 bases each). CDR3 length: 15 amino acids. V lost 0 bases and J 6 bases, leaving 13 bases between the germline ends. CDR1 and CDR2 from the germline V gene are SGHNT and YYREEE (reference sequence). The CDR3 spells CASSLDVGVANEQFF. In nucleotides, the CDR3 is TGTGCCAGCAGCTTGGATGTGGGGGTGGCCAATGAGCAGTTCTTC.